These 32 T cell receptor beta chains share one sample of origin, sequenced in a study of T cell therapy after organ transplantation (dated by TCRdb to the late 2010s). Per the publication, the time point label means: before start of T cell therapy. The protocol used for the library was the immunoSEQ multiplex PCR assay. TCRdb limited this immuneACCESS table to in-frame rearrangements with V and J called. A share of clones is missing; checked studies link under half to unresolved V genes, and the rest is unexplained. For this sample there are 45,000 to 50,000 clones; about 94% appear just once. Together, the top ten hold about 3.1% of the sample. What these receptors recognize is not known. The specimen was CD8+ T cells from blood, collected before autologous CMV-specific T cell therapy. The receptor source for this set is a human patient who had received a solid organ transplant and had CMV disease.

The CDR3: CASSSGGFDPNTEAFF. The CDR3 bases are TGTGCCAGCAGTTCGGGAGGGTTCGACCCGAACACTGAAGCTTTCTTT. This chain uses TRBV6-5 with TRBJ1-1; D is unresolved. Trimming stripped 4 bases from V and 1 base from J, with 16 bases between. The length of the CDR3 is 16 residues. Germline V gene lookup returns CDR1 MNHEY and CDR2 SVGAGI.

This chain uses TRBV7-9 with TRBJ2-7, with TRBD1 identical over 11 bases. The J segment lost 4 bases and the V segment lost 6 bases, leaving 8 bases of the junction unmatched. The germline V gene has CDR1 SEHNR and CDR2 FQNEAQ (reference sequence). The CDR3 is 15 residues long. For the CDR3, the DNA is TGTGCCAGCAGTCCGCCGGGACAGGGGGGATACGAGCAGTACTTC. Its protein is CASSPPGQGGYEQYF.

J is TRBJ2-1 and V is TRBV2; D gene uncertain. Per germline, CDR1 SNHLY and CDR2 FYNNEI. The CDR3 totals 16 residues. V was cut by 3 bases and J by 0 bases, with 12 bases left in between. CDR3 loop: CASSEGFLSSYNEQFF. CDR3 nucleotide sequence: TGTGCCAGCAGTGAGGGCTTCCTAAGCTCCTACAATGAGCAGTTCTTC.

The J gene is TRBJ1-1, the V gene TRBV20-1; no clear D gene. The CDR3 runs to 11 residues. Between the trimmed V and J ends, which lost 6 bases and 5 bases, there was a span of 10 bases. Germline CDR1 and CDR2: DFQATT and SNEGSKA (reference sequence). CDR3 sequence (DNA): TGCAGTGCCCTGATAGTTACTGAAGCTTTCTTT. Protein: CSALIVTEAFF.

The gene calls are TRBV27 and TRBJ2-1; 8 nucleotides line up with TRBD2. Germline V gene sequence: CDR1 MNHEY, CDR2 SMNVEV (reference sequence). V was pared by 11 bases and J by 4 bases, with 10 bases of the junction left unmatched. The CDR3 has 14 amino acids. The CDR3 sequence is CASGPGGPYNEQFF. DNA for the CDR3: TGTGCCTCGGGACCGGGAGGGCCTTACAATGAGCAGTTCTTC.

CDR3 amino acids: CASSWTRQDTQYF. In DNA, the CDR3 is TGTGCCAGCAGCTGGACTAGACAAGATACGCAGTATTTT. The chain is built from TRBV7-8 and TRBJ2-3; 7 bases align to TRBD2. The germline CDR1 and CDR2 sequences are SGHVS and FQNEAQ. The trim removed 4 bases at V and 5 bases at J, leaving 3 bases unmatched. The CDR3 is 13 amino acids.

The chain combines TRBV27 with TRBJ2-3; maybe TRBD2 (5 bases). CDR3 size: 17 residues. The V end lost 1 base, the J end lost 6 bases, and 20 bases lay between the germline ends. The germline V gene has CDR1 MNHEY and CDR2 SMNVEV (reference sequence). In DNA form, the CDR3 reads TGTGCCAGCAGTTTATTAGGCGGGCCCCAAAAGCGTGATACGCAGTATTTT. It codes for CASSLLGGPQKRDTQYF.

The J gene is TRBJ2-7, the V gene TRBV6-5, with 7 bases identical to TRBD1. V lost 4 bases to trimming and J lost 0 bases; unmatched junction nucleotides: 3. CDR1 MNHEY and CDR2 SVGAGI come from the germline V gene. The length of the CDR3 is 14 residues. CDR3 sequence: CASSSGGSSYEQYF. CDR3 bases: TGTGCCAGCAGTTCAGGGGGAAGCTCCTACGAGCAGTACTTC.

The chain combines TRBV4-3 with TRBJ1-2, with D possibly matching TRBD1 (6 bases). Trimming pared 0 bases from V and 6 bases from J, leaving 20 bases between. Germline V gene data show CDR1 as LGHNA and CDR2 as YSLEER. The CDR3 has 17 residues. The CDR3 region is CASSQDTRGRVGHGYTF. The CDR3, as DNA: TGCGCCAGCAGCCAAGATACCCGGGGGCGCGTTGGGCATGGCTACACCTTC.

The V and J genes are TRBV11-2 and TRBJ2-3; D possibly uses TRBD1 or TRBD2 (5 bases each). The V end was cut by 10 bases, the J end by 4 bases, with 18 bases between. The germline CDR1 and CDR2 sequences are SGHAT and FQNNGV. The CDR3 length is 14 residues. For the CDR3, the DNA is TGTGCCACCGCCCCAGGGATGGGGGCAGATACGCAGTATTTT. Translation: CATAPGMGADTQYF.

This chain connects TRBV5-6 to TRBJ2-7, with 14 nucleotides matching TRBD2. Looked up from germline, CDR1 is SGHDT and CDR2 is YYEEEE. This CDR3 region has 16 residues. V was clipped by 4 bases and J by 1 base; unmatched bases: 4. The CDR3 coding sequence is TGTGCCAGCAGCGTAGGACTAGCGGGGGGTTCCTACGAGCAGTACTTC. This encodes CASSVGLAGGSYEQYF.

The DNA for the CDR3 is TGTGCCAGCAGCTTAGCGCCAATCAACAGGGTAGGAAACCAGTACTTC. Protein product: CASSLAPINRVGNQYF. V is TRBV7-9 and J is TRBJ2-5; tentatively, D is TRBD1 (6 bases). The V gene's germline CDR1 is SEHNR and CDR2 FQNEAQ (reference sequence). The CDR3 length is 16 residues. Trimming pared 0 bases from V and 10 bases from J, leaving 21 bases between.

This CDR3 reads CASSLGDRAKQYF. CDR3 bases: TGTGCCAGCAGCTTAGGGGACAGGGCTAAGCAGTACTTC. The rearrangement joins TRBV11-2 to TRBJ2-7, with 9 bases aligning to TRBD1. The CDR3 has 13 amino acids. J lost 8 bases, V lost 1 base, and 3 bases had no gene match. Germline-derived CDR1 and CDR2 are SGHAT and FQNNGV.

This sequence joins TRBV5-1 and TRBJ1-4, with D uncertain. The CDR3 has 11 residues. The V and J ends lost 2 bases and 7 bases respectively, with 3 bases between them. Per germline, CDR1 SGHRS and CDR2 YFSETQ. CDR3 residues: CASSLGEKLFF. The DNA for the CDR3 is TGCGCCAGCAGCTTAGGTGAAAAACTGTTTTTT.

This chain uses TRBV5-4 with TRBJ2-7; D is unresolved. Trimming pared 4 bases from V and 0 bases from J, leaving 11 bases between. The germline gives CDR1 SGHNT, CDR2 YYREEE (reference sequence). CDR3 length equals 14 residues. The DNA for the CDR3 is TGTGCCAGCAGCCCTGGACGTGGCTCCTACGAGCAGTACTTC. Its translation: CASSPGRGSYEQYF.

The CDR3 loop reads CASSLDLASSYNEQFF. The CDR3 DNA follows: TGTGCCAGCAGCTTGGACTTGGCTAGCTCCTACAATGAGCAGTTCTTC. This sequence joins TRBV5-4 and TRBJ2-1; D remains ambiguous. This CDR3 comprises 16 residues. Per the germline V gene, CDR1 is SGHNT and CDR2 is YYREEE (reference sequence). Trimming cost V 0 bases and J 0 bases, with 10 bases left between them.

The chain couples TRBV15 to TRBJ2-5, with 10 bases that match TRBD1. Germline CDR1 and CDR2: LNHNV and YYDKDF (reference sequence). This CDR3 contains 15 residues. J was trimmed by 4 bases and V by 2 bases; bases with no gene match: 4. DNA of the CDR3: TGTGCCACCAGCAGAAGGACAGGGGGTGGAGAGACCCAGTACTTC. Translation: CATSRRTGGGETQYF. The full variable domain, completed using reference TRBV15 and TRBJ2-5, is DAMVIQNPRYQVTQFGKPVTLSCSQTLNHNVMYWYQQKSSQAPKLLFHYYDKDFNNEADTPDNFQSRRPNTSFCFLDIRSPGLGDTAMYLCATSRRTGGGETQYFGPGTRLLVL.

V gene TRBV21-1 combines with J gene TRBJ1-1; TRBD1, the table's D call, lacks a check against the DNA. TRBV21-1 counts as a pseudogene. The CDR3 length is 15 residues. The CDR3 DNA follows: TGTGCCAGCCCCACCTCTGGGGACAGGGTCACTGAAGCTTTCTTT. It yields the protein CASPTSGDRVTEAFF.

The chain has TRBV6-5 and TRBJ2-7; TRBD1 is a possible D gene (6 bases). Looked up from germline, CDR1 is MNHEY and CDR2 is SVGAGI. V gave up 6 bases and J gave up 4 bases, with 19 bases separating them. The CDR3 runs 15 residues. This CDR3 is CASSQGHNGLYEQYF. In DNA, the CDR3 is TGTGCCAGCAGCCAGGGACATAACGGCCTTTACGAGCAGTACTTC.

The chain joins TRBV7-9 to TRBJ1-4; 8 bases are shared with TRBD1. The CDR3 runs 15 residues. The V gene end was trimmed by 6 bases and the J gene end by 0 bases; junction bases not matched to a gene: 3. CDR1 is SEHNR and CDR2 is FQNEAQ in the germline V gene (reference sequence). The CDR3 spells CASRGQVATNEKLFF. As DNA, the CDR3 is TGTGCCAGCAGGGGACAGGTGGCAACTAATGAAAAACTGTTTTTT. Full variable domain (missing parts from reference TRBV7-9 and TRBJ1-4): DTGVSQNPRHKITKRGQNVTFRCDPISEHNRLYWYRQTLGQGPEFLTYFQNEAQLEKSRLLSDRFSAERPKGSFSTLEIQRTEQGDSAMYLCASRGQVATNEKLFFGSGTQLSVL.

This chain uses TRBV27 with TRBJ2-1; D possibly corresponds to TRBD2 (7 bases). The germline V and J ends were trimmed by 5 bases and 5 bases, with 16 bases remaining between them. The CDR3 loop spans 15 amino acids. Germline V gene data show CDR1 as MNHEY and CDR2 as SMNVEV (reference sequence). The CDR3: CASSPRGLFNNEQFF. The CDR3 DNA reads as TGTGCCAGCAGTCCGCGGGGGCTGTTTAACAATGAGCAGTTCTTC.

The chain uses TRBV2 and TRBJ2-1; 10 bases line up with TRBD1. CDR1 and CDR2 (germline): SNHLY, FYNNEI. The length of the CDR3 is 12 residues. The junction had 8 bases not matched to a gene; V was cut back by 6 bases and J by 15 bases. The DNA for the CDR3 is TGTGCCAGCAGAGCGACAGGGGGCGATCCGTTCTTC. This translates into CASRATGGDPFF.

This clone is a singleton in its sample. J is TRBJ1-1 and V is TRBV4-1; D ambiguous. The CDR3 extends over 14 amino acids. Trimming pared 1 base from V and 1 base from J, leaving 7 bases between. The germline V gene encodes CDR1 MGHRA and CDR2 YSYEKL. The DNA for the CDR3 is TGCGCCAGCAGCCAAGTTTTGGGGAACACTGAAGCTTTCTTT. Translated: CASSQVLGNTEAFF.

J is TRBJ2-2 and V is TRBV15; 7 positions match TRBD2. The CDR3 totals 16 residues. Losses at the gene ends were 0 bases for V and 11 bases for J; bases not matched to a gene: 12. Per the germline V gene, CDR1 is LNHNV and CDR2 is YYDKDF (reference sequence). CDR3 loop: CATSRDEFSGFSELFF. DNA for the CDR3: TGTGCCACCAGCAGAGATGAATTTAGCGGGTTCAGTGAGCTGTTTTTT.

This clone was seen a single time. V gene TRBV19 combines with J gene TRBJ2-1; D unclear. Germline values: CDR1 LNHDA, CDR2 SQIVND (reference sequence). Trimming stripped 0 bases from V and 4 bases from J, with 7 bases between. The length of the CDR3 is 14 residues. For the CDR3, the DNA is TGTGCCAGTAGTATAGACCCCCAGTACAATGAGCAGTTCTTC. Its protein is CASSIDPQYNEQFF.

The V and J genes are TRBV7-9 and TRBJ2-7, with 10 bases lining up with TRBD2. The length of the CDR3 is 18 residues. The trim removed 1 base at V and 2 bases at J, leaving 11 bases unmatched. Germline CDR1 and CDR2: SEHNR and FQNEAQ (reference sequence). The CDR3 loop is CASSLVLRGAGGPYEQYF. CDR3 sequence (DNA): TGTGCCAGCAGCTTAGTTTTGAGAGGAGCGGGAGGGCCCTACGAGCAGTACTTC.

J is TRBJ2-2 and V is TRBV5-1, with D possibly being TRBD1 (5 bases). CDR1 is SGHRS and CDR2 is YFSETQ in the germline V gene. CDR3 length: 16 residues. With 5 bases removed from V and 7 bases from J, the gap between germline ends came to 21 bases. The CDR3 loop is CASSYDGHFEFGELFF. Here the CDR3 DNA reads TGCGCCAGCAGTTACGACGGACATTTCGAGTTCGGGGAGCTGTTTTTT.

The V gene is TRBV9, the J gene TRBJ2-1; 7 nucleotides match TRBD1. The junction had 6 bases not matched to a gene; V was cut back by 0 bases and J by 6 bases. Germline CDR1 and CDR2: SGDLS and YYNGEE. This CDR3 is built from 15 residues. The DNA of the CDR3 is TGTGCCAGCAGCGTAGTAGACAGGGCATCCAATGAGCAGTTCTTC. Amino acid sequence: CASSVVDRASNEQFF.

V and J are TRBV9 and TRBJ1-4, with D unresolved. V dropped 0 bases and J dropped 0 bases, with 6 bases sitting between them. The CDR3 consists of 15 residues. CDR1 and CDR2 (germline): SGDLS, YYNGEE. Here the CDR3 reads CASSVGDATNEKLFF. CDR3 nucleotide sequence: TGTGCCAGCAGCGTAGGGGATGCAACTAATGAAAAACTGTTTTTT.

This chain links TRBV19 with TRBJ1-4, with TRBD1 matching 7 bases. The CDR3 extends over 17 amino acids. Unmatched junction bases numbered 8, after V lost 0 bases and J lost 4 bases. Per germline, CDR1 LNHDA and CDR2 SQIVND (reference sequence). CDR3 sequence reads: CASSIEPDREDNEKLFF. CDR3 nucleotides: TGTGCCAGTAGTATAGAACCCGACAGGGAGGATAATGAAAAACTGTTTTTT.

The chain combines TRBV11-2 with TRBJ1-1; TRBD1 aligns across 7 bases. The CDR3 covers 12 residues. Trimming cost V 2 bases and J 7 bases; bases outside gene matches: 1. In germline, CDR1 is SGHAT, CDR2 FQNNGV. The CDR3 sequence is CASSLWTGEAFF. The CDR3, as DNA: TGTGCCAGCAGCTTATGGACAGGTGAAGCTTTCTTT.

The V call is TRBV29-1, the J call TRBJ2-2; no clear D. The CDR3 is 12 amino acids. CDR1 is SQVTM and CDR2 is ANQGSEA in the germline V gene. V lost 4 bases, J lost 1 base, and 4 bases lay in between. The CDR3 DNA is TGCAGCGTTGGACTGAACACCGGGGAGCTGTTTTTT. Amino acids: CSVGLNTGELFF.